The sequence of this TCR beta chain was determined in a study of shared clonotypes between healthy human individuals. Whole-study findings and limits: When naive CD4 clonotypes were compared across a few donors, around 5% were shared.

The method was immunoSEQ multiplex PCR; TCRdb's version includes in-frame clones alone and lacks a portion of them. The sample lists a few million clones, 85% to 95% occurring once. Regarding this clone: Its specificity is not known.

All the donors were Caucasian adults who lived in Nashville, Tennessee. V was clipped by 4 bases and J by 12 bases; unmatched bases: 13. Germline V CDR1 and CDR2: SQVTM, ANQGSEA. The CDR3 extends over 13 amino acids. Specimen: naive CD4+ T cells sorted from blood. Specified subset: CD45RA+ positively selected. This chain connects TRBV29-1 to TRBJ2-7; 9 nucleotides align to TRBD1. The origin of this receptor is a man aged 18 to 35 in good health. CDR3 sequence: CSVGGQGRGDWYF. As DNA, the CDR3 is TGCAGCGTTGGAGGACAGGGGCGAGGGGATTGGTACTTC.